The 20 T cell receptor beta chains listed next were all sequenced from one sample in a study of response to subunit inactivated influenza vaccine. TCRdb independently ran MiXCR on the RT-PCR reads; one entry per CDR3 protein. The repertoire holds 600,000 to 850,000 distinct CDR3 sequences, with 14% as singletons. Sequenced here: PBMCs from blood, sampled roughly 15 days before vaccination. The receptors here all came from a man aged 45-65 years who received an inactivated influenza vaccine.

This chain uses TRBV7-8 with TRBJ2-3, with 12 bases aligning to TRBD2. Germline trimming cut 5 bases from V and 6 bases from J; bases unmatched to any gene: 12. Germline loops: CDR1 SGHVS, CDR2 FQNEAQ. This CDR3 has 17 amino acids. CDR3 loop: CASSDPRGLAGPDTQYF. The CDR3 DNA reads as TGTGCCAGCAGCGACCCCCGGGGACTAGCGGGTCCGGATACGCAGTATTTT.

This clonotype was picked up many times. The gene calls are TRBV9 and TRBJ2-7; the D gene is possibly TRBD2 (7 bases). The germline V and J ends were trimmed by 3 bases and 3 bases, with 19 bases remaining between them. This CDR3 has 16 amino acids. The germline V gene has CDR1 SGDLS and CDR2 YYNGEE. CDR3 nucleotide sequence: TGTGCCAGCAGCGAGGGGGGGCTAGCGGAAAGCTACGAGCAGTACTTC. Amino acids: CASSEGGLAESYEQYF.

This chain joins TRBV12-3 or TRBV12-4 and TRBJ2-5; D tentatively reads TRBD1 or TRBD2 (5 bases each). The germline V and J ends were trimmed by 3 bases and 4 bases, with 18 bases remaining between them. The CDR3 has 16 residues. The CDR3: CASSFTPLRGGETQYF. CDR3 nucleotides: TGTGCCAGCAGTTTTACCCCCCTGCGTGGGGGAGAGACCCAGTACTTC.

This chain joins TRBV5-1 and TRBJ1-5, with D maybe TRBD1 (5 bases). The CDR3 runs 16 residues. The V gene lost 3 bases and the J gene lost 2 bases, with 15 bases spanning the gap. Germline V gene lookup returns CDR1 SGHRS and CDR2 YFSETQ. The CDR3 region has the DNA TGCGCCAGCAGCTGGGGGGATCAACGGGGCAATCAGCCCCAGCATTTT. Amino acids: CASSWGDQRGNQPQHF.

The CDR3, as DNA: TGTGCCAGCAGCTTAGCGGTATGGGGGGGTTACAATGAGCAGTTCTTC. Translating it yields CASSLAVWGGYNEQFF. The chain employs TRBV7-9 and TRBJ2-1; the match to TRBD2 covers 7 bases. Germline values: CDR1 SEHNR, CDR2 FQNEAQ (reference sequence). Trimming at V came to 0 bases and at J to 4 bases, leaving 6 bases not matched to a gene. The CDR3 sequence is 16 residues long.

DNA for the CDR3: TGTGCCAGCAGCTTAGCGGCCAGGGGGTTCTATGGCTACACCTTC. This codes for CASSLAARGFYGYTF. The genes are TRBV7-2 and TRBJ1-2, with 7 bases identical to TRBD1. The CDR3 covers 15 residues. CDR1 and CDR2 (germline): SGHTA, FQGNSA. The V gene end was trimmed by 0 bases and the J gene end by 4 bases; junction bases not matched to a gene: 5.

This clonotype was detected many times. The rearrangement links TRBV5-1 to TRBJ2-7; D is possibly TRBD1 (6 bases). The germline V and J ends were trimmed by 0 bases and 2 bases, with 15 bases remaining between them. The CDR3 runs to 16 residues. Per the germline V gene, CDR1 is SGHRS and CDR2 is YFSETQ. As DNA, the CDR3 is TGCGCCAGCAGCTTGGCCCAGCAGGGGCCTACCTACGAGCAGTACTTC. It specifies CASSLAQQGPTYEQYF.

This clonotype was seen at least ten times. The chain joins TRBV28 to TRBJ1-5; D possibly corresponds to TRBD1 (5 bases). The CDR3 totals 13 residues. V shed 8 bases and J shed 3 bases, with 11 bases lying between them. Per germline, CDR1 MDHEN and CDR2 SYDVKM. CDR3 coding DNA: TGTGCCAGCTGCCGACAGACCAATCAGCCCCAGCATTTT. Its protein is CASCRQTNQPQHF.

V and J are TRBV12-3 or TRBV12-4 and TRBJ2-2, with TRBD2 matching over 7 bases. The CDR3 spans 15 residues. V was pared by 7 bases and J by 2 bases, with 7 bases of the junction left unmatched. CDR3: CASMGTTLNTGELFF. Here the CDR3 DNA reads TGTGCCAGCATGGGGACTACCCTTAACACCGGGGAGCTGTTTTTT.

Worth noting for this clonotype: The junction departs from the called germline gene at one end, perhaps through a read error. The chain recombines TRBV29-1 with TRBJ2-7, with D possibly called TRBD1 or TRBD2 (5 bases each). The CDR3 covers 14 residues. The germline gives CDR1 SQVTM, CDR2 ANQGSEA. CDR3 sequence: CSVQERQGPYEQYF. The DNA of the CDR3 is TGCAGCGTTCAAGAGCGGCAGGGACCCTACGAGCAGTACTTC.

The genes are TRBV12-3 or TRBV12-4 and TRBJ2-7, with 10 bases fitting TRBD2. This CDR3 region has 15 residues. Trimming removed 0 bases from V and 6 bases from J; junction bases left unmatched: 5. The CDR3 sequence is CASSLASGRIGEQYF. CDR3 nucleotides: TGTGCCAGCAGTTTAGCTAGCGGGAGGATTGGCGAGCAGTACTTC.

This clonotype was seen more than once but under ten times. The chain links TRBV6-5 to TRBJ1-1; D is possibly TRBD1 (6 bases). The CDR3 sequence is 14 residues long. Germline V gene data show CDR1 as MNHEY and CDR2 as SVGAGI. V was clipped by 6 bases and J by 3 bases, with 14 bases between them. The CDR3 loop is CASRYRVGYTEAFF. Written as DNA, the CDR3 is TGTGCCAGCAGGTACAGGGTCGGGTACACTGAAGCTTTCTTT.

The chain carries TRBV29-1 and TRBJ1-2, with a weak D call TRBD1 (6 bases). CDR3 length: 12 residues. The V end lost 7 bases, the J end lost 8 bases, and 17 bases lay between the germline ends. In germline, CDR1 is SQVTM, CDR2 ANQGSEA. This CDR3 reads CSADPGVGGYTF. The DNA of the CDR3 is TGCAGCGCTGACCCAGGGGTTGGAGGCTACACCTTC.

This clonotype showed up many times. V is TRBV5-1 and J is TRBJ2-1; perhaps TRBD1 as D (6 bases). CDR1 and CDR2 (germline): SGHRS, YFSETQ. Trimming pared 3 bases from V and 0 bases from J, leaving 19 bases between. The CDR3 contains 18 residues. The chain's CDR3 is CASSSRPGTKSSYNEQFF. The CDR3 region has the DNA TGCGCCAGCAGCTCACGTCCCGGGACAAAAAGCTCCTACAATGAGCAGTTCTTC.

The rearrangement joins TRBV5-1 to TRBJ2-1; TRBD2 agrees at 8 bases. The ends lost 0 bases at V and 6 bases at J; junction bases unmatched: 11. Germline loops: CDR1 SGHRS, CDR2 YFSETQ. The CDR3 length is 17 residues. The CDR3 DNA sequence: TGCGCCAGCAGCTTGGCCGGGGTAACGGGAGGGTTCAATGAGCAGTTCTTC. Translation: CASSLAGVTGGFNEQFF.

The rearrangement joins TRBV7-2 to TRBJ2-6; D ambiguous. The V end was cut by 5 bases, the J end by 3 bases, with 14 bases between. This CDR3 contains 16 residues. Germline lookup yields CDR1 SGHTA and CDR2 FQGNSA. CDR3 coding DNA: TGTGCCAGCAGCCCTTGGGTGTTGGGTGGGGCCAACGTCCTGACTTTC. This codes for CASSPWVLGGANVLTF. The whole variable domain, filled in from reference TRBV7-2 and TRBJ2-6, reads GAGVSQSPSNKVTEKGKDVELRCDPISGHTALYWYRQSLGQGLEFLIYFQGNSAPDKSGLPSDRFSAERTGGSVSTLTIQRTQQEDSAVYLCASSPWVLGGANVLTFGAGSRLTVL.

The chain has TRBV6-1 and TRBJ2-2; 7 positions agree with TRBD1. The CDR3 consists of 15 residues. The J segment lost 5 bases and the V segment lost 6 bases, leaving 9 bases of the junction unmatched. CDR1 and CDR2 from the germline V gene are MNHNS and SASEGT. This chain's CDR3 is CASRIKGARTGELFF. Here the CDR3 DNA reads TGTGCCAGCAGAATAAAGGGGGCGAGGACCGGGGAGCTGTTTTTT.

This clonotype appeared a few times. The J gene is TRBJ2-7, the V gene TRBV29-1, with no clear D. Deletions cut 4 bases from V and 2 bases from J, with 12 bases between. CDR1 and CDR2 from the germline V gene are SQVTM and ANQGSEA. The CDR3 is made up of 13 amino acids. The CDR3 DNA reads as TGCAGCGTTGGTCCAGGCGGAACCTACGAGCAGTACTTC. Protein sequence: CSVGPGGTYEQYF.

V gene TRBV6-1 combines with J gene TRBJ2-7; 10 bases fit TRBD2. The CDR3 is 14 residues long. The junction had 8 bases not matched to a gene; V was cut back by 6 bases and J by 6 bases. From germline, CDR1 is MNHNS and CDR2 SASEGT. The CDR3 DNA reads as TGTGCCAGCAGAGTTAGCGGGGGGTACGGCGAGCAGTACTTC. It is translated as CASRVSGGYGEQYF.

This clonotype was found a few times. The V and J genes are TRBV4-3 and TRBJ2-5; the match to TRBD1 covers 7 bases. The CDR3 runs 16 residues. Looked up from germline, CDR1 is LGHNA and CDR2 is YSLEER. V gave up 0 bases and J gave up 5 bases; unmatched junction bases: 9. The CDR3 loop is CASSQENRGLGETQYF. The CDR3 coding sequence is TGCGCCAGCAGCCAAGAAAACAGGGGTTTGGGGGAGACCCAGTACTTC.